The sequence of this T cell receptor beta chain was determined in a study of cytomegalovirus exposure and HLA in healthy donors. The study, taken as a whole, reports: In an earlier analysis, most TCR beta V segments were productive about 90% or about 30% of the time. Sequences of the TCR beta chain were said to predict the HLA-A and HLA-B alleles of most subjects accurately. Donor immune exposure was known only as CMV serostatus.

As to this clone: Its antigen is not identified.

It was with 60 Vbeta and 13 Jbeta primers that the PCR ran. TCRdb's table, derived via immunoSEQ multiplex PCR, lists solely in-frame clones and lacks some. The sample yields some 200,000 clones, 70% to 80% seen once. Though nominally healthy at sampling, donors likely had unrecorded immune exposures. The germline V gene has CDR1 WNHNN and CDR2 SYGVQD (reference sequence). The CDR3 loop spans 15 amino acids. The junction had 4 bases not matched to a gene; V was cut back by 4 bases and J by 4 bases. The rearrangement joins TRBV10-1 to TRBJ1-5; 10 nucleotides agree with TRBD1. The sample comprised PBMCs. This receptor was identified in a girl aged 10 to 17 in good health and CMV-seropositive. As DNA, the CDR3 is TGCGCCAGCAGTGCCGGGACAGGGGAGAATCAGCCCCAGCATTTT. Its translation: CASSAGTGENQPQHF.